This note documents a single TCR beta chain sequence. This sample was taken from a study of brain T cells in children with intractable seizures. Germline V gene lookup returns CDR1 SGHAT and CDR2 FQNNGV. V lost 3 bases and J 2 bases, leaving 10 bases between the germline ends. The CDR3 has 14 residues. Time point reported: blood from clinic visit 5 months post-surgery; TSC patient then seizure free. Only cases whose brain tissue showed the highest T cell transcript signatures were sequenced. Data came from immunoSEQ multiplex PCR; TCRdb stores just in-frame clones and leaves some out. The sample yields a few hundred thousand clones, over 85% seen once.

The material sequenced was peripheral blood, taken approximately 5 months after surgery. V is TRBV11-2 and J is TRBJ2-5; TRBD2 might be the D (6 bases). This clonotype originated in a boy under three years old with tuberous sclerosis and intractable seizures. The CDR3: CASSFFSGQETQYF. The DNA for the CDR3 is TGTGCCAGCAGCTTCTTTAGCGGTCAAGAGACCCAGTACTTC.